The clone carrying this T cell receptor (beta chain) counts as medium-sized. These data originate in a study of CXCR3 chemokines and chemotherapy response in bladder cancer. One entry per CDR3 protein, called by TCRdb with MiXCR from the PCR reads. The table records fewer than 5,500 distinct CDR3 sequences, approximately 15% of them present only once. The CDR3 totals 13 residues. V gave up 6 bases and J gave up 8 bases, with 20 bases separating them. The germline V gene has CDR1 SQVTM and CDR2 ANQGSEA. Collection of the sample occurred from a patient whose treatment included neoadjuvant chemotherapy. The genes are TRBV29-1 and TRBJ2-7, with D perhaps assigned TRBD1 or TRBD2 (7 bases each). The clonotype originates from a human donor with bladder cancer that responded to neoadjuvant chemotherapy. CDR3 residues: CSVDPGEGAKQYF. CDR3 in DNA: TGCAGCGTAGACCCCGGGGAGGGGGCAAAGCAGTACTTC.